Shown below are 18 T cell receptor beta chains from a single sample sequenced in a study of radiotherapy plus CTLA-4 blockade in lung cancer. Produced via immunoSEQ multiplex PCR; TCRdb's table is partial and in-frame only. The sample contains 70,000 to 95,000 clones, approximately 80% of which appear only once. The sequenced sample was peripheral blood, obtained from a patient treated with radiotherapy plus ipilimumab. Source of these receptors: a human donor with non-small cell lung cancer that progressed on radiotherapy plus ipilimumab.

The rearrangement uses TRBV4-2 and TRBJ1-2, with TRBD1 as a possible D gene (5 bases). Germline V gene data show CDR1 as LGHNA and CDR2 as YNFKEQ. V was pared by 0 bases and J by 8 bases, with 13 bases between. There are 14 residues in the CDR3. In DNA, the CDR3 is TGTGCCAGCAGCCAAGATGTAGGGGAGGTGGGCTACACCTTC. As protein: CASSQDVGEVGYTF.

The rearrangement links TRBV6-6 to TRBJ2-3, with D hard to call. The CDR3 is 14 amino acids. With 2 bases removed from V and 1 base from J, the gap between germline ends came to 7 bases. Germline V gene data show CDR1 as MNHNY and CDR2 as SVGAGI (reference sequence). CDR3 sequence (DNA): TGTGCCAGCAGTTACAGAATACGCACAGATACGCAGTATTTT. This gives the protein CASSYRIRTDTQYF.

This sequence joins TRBV9 and TRBJ2-5; D call uncertain. V lost 0 bases, J lost 1 base, and 10 bases lay in between. CDR1 and CDR2 (germline): SGDLS, YYNGEE. The CDR3 is made up of 15 amino acids. This CDR3 reads CASSVGLWGQETQYF. The CDR3 nucleotides are TGTGCCAGCAGCGTAGGGTTGTGGGGCCAAGAGACCCAGTACTTC.

The CDR3 is CAWTGVSGNSEKLFF. As DNA, the CDR3 is TGTGCCTGGACAGGGGTGTCCGGAAACTCTGAAAAACTGTTTTTT. The gene calls are TRBV30 and TRBJ1-4; D possibly corresponds to TRBD1 (6 bases). V was shortened by 4 bases and J by 7 bases, with 19 bases between the two germline ends. This CDR3 comprises 15 residues. Germline V CDR1 and CDR2: GTSNPN, SVGIG (reference sequence).

The chain combines TRBV11-2 with TRBJ2-1; D is uncertain. Germline CDR1 reads SGHAT; CDR2 reads FQNNGV. The ends were cut back, 0 bases at V and 6 bases at J, with 12 bases in the middle. This CDR3 region has 15 residues. CDR3 loop: CASSLEPSPFNEQFF. The CDR3 nucleotides are TGTGCCAGCAGCTTAGAGCCCTCCCCTTTCAATGAGCAGTTCTTC.

The chain employs TRBV6-6 and TRBJ2-7, with a tentative D call TRBD2 (6 bases). Germline V gene lookup returns CDR1 MNHNY and CDR2 SVGAGI (reference sequence). V dropped 0 bases and J dropped 4 bases, with 13 bases sitting between them. The CDR3 spans 15 residues. DNA for the CDR3: TGTGCCAGCAGTTACTCGGTGGCGGGACCGTACGAGCAGTACTTC. Protein sequence: CASSYSVAGPYEQYF.

The V call is TRBV5-1, the J call TRBJ2-2; no clear D. The ends were cut back, 5 bases at V and 2 bases at J, with 13 bases in the middle. The germline CDR1 and CDR2 sequences are SGHRS and YFSETQ. CDR3 size: 15 residues. The CDR3 region is CASRSGAVNTGELFF. The CDR3 nucleotides read TGCGCCAGCAGGTCAGGCGCGGTAAACACCGGGGAGCTGTTTTTT.

The chain has TRBV11-3 and TRBJ2-7; TRBD1 agrees at 7 bases. Looked up from germline, CDR1 is SGHNT and CDR2 is YENEEA. The CDR3 runs to 15 residues. With V trimmed by 5 bases and J by 5 bases, 12 bases remained unmatched. The CDR3, as DNA: TGTGCCAGCAGCCCCCGACGTGACAGGGAACACGAGCAGTACTTC. Translation gives CASSPRRDREHEQYF.

On this clone: A junction boundary mismatches the germline segment, possibly from a read error. The chain recombines TRBV5-4 with TRBJ2-1, with TRBD2 matching over 12 bases. Looked up from germline, CDR1 is SGHNT and CDR2 is YYREEE (reference sequence). CDR3 length equals 14 residues. CDR3 bases: TGTGCCAGCACTTCGGGACTAGCGGGCCCCCAGCGCGTCTTC. Translation gives CASTSGLAGPQRVF.

The chain couples TRBV28 to TRBJ1-2, with a tentative D call TRBD1 (5 bases). CDR1 is MDHEN, CDR2 SYDVKM, per germline. This CDR3 has 13 amino acids. Deletions cut 7 bases from V and 4 bases from J, with 13 bases between. The CDR3 DNA reads as TGTGCCAGCACCGTAGGAGGGGCCTATGGCTACACCTTC. Residues: CASTVGGAYGYTF.

The chain employs TRBV6-6 and TRBJ2-2; D not certain. The germline CDR1 and CDR2 sequences are MNHNY and SVGAGI (reference sequence). The CDR3 is made up of 14 amino acids. V was trimmed by 5 bases and J by 0 bases, leaving 7 bases between them. CDR3 residues: CASSQEANTGELFF. CDR3 coding DNA: TGTGCCAGCAGTCAGGAAGCGAACACCGGGGAGCTGTTTTTT.

This clone was detected once. The V and J genes are TRBV28 and TRBJ2-3; 9 bases fit TRBD2. CDR1 is MDHEN and CDR2 is SYDVKM in the germline V gene. CDR3 size: 17 residues. J lost 1 base, V lost 4 bases, and 9 bases had no gene match. The CDR3 here is CASSSSTKRGGTDTQYF. CDR3 coding DNA: TGTGCCAGCAGTTCTTCCACAAAGCGGGGGGGCACAGATACGCAGTATTTT.

Written as DNA, the CDR3 is TGTGCCATCAGTGAGCCAGGGGGCGCGAACACTGAAGCTTTCTTT. Residues: CAISEPGGANTEAFF. The genes are TRBV10-3 and TRBJ1-1; 8 positions agree with TRBD1. Germline V gene data show CDR1 as ENHRY and CDR2 as SYGVKD. V gave up 2 bases and J gave up 1 base; unmatched junction bases: 3. The CDR3 loop spans 15 amino acids.

V is TRBV4-2 and J is TRBJ2-7, with 13 bases matching TRBD2. The CDR3 sequence is 15 residues long. Germline CDR1 and CDR2: LGHNA and YNFKEQ. J was trimmed by 3 bases and V by 1 base; bases with no gene match: 0. In nucleotides, the CDR3 is TGTGCCAGCAGCCAAGGACTAGCGGGGGGCTACGAGCAGTACTTC. This encodes CASSQGLAGGYEQYF.

Relative to its sample, this clone is medium-sized. The chain couples TRBV19 to TRBJ1-5, with D tentatively TRBD1 (6 bases). Germline V gives CDR1 LNHDA, CDR2 SQIVND (reference sequence). Trimming shortened V by 5 bases and J by 5 bases, and 13 bases separated the two germline ends. The CDR3 totals 14 residues. Written as DNA, the CDR3 is TGTGCCAGTAGTCTCGGGGGCAGATATCAGCCCCAGCATTTT. Translated, it gives CASSLGGRYQPQHF.

The chain couples TRBV5-1 to TRBJ2-3, with TRBD2 as a possible D gene (6 bases). Deletions cut 4 bases from V and 3 bases from J, with 15 bases between. The CDR3 loop spans 15 amino acids. The germline V gene encodes CDR1 SGHRS and CDR2 YFSETQ. CDR3 nucleotide sequence: TGCGCCAGCAGCATAAAACCGGGAGAGACAGATACGCAGTATTTT. It is translated as CASSIKPGETDTQYF.

This chain links TRBV25-1 with TRBJ2-3; possible D gene TRBD1, 6 bases. The germline V and J ends were trimmed by 3 bases and 0 bases, with 13 bases remaining between them. Looked up from germline, CDR1 is MGHDK and CDR2 is SYGVNS. The CDR3 covers 16 residues. This CDR3 reads CASSEFAQGSTDTQYF. For the CDR3, the DNA is TGTGCCAGCAGTGAGTTTGCACAGGGAAGCACAGATACGCAGTATTTT.

This clone was seen at least ten times. The chain has TRBV7-9 and TRBJ2-3, with D unresolved. Germline lookup yields CDR1 SEHNR and CDR2 FQNEAQ (reference sequence). Trimming stripped 6 bases from V and 2 bases from J, with 6 bases between. This CDR3 contains 12 residues. The CDR3 here is CASRQDTDTQYF. The CDR3 DNA is TGTGCCAGCAGGCAAGACACAGATACGCAGTATTTT.